The rows below give T cell receptor beta chains drawn from one sample of a study of tumor-infiltrating lymphocytes in primary liver carcinoma. TCRdb used MiXCR to reprocess the multiplex PCR reads, holding one entry per CDR3 protein. The table has nearly 200,000 distinct CDR3 sequences, roughly 61% seen once. Material for sequencing was peripheral blood. These receptors all come from a woman aged 60-70 years with primary liver carcinoma and hepatitis B virus infection. Both conserved end residues are part of each CDR3. A D gene is named only where the DNA matches it firmly. Not every row has a clone size; where given, it reads once, few, many or a size class.

V gene	D gene	J gene	clone size	CDR3 protein	CDR3 DNA
TRBV5-1	TRBD2	TRBJ2-5	few	CASSRSGEGRQTQYF	TGCGCCAGCAGCCGTTCGGGGGAGGGCCGACAGACCCAGTACTTC
TRBV5-8	TRBD2	TRBJ2-5	few	CASSLVSGQPGSQYF	TGTGCCAGCAGCTTGGTTAGCGGGCAGCCGGGGAGCCAGTACTTC
TRBV11-2	NA	TRBJ2-3	NA	CASIRDEYTDTQYF	TGTGCCAGCATCCGGGACGAGTACACAGATACTCAGTATTTT
TRBV7-9	NA	TRBJ1-2	NA	CASDSSRGPYGYTF	TGTGCCAGCGATTCTTCTAGGGGACCCTATGGCTACACCTTC
TRBV25-1	NA	TRBJ1-2	NA	CASIDTGITNYGYTF	TGTGCCAGCATTGACACAGGAATTACAAACTATGGCTACACCTTC
TRBV28	TRBD2	TRBJ2-4	NA	CASSSQFGRIGRNISFQYF	TGTGCCAGCAGTTCCCAGTTTGGCCGAATCGGGAGGAACATTTCCTTTCAGTACTTC
TRBV12-3/TRBV12-4	NA	TRBJ2-3	NA	CARSLARRLRTQYF	TGTGCCAGGAGTTTAGCGAGGAGGCTGAGGACGCAGTATTTT
TRBV10-3	TRBD1	TRBJ1-2	NA	CAISQGAGGYTF	TGTGCCATCAGCCAGGGGGCGGGTGGCTACACCTTC
TRBV1	NA	TRBJ1-5	NA	CTSSLGGKSPNQPQHF	TGCACCAGCAGCTTGGGAGGGAAAAGCCCCAATCAGCCCCAGCATTTT
TRBV11-2	NA	TRBJ2-5	NA	CASSSEQPQETQYF	TGTGCCAGCAGCTCGGAACAGCCCCAAGAGACCCAGTACTTC
TRBV14	NA	TRBJ1-2	many	CASSQDRTGGYTF	TGTGCCAGCAGCCAAGATCGGACGGGGGGCTACACCTTC
TRBV6-5	NA	TRBJ1-6	NA	CASKTPGNNSPLYF	TGTGCCAGCAAGACGCCAGGAAATAATTCACCCCTCTACTTT
TRBV6-1	NA	TRBJ1-5	many	CASSEDGHNQPQHF	TGTGCCAGCAGTGAAGATGGCCACAATCAGCCCCAGCATTTT
TRBV7-2	NA	TRBJ2-1	NA	CASNRALASSNEQFF	TGTGCCAGCAACCGTGCCCTAGCGAGCAGCAATGAGCAGTTCTTC
TRBV11-2	TRBD2	TRBJ2-7	NA	CVSSLPGLAVGQYF	TGTGTCAGCAGCTTGCCGGGACTAGCGGTAGGGCAGTACTTC
TRBV10-3	NA	TRBJ2-3	many	CAIQSDDTQYF	TGTGCCATCCAAAGCGATGACACGCAGTATTTT
TRBV4-2	TRBD2	TRBJ2-3	NA	CASSQARTSGFTDTQYF	TGTGCCAGCAGCCAAGCTCGGACTAGCGGATTCACAGATACGCAGTATTTT
TRBV5-6	NA	TRBJ2-5	few	CASSPVIGETQYF	TGTGCCAGCAGCCCCGTTATCGGCGAGACCCAGTACTTC
TRBV2	TRBD2	TRBJ2-7	NA	CASSPGLVGGPLYEQYF	TGTGCCAGCAGCCCCGGACTAGTGGGAGGGCCTTTGTACGAGCAGTACTTC
TRBV28	NA	TRBJ1-4	NA	CASNEGPKLFF	TGTGCCAGCAATGAGGGCCCCAAACTGTTTTTT
TRBV11-2	NA	TRBJ2-6	NA	CASSFGSGFSGANILTF	NA
TRBV6-1	NA	TRBJ1-1	once	CASNGDEAFF	TGTGCCAGCAATGGGGATGAAGCTTTCTTT
TRBV4-1	NA	TRBJ1-5	many	CASSPWGRAESQPQHF	TGCGCCAGCAGCCCGTGGGGACGGGCAGAGTCCCAGCCCCAGCATTTT
TRBV7-9	TRBD2	TRBJ2-7	NA	CASTTGLAETYEQYF	TGTGCCAGCACCACGGGACTAGCGGAAACCTACGAGCAGTACTTC
TRBV7-9	TRBD1	TRBJ2-2	NA	CASSRSGTGNTGELFF	TGTGCCAGCAGCAGATCCGGGACAGGGAACACCGGGGAGCTGTTTTTT
TRBV29-1	TRBD2	TRBJ2-5	NA	CSVGTSANQETHYF	TGCAGCGTAGGGACTAGCGCAAACCAAGAGACCCACTACTTC
TRBV10-3	TRBD2	TRBJ2-2	NA	CAISPSGRARPGELFF	TGTGCCATCAGCCCTAGCGGGAGGGCCAGACCCGGGGAGCTGTTTTTT
TRBV10-1	NA	TRBJ2-1	NA	CASSVLGSSIEQFF	TGCGCCAGCAGTGTTTTGGGGTCTAGCATCGAGCAGTTCTTC
TRBV11-2	NA	TRBJ2-2	NA	CASSRTRTGELFF	TGTGCCAGCAGTCGAACAAGAACCGGGGAGCTGTTTTTT
TRBV9	NA	TRBJ2-2	NA	CASTPVAQANTGELFF	TGTGCCAGCACACCGGTAGCCCAAGCGAACACCGGGGAGCTGTTTTTT
TRBV11-2	NA	TRBJ2-7	many	CASSPVKGMGLYEQYF	TGTGCCAGCAGCCCAGTTAAGGGAATGGGGCTCTACGAGCAGTACTTC
TRBV28	NA	TRBJ1-4	NA	CASSLPLWGTNEKLFF	TGTGCCAGCAGTTTACCCCTTTGGGGAACGAATGAAAAACTGTTTTTT
TRBV6-1	TRBD2	TRBJ2-1	many	CASFITSGAQNQFF	TGTGCCAGCTTTATCACTAGCGGGGCCCAAAACCAGTTCTTC
TRBV11-2	NA	TRBJ2-5	once	CARSEWLRETQYF	TGTGCCAGGAGCGAGTGGCTCCGTGAGACCCAATACTTC
TRBV11-2	NA	TRBJ2-3	NA	CASSLLGRGHIITDTQYF	TGTGCCAGCAGCTTATTGGGCCGGGGACATATAATCACAGATACGCAGTATTTT
TRBV4-1	NA	TRBJ2-1	NA	CANSQDPPTFDSYNEQFF	TGCGCCAACAGCCAAGATCCCCCCACCTTCGACTCCTACAATGAGCAGTTCTTC
TRBV28	TRBD2	TRBJ2-1	few	CASSPSSGRDGDEQFF	TGTGCCAGCAGTCCGAGTAGCGGGAGGGATGGCGATGAGCAGTTCTTC
TRBV10-3	NA	TRBJ2-1	NA	CAISESDGSYNEQFF	TGTGCCATCAGTGAGTCGGATGGGTCCTACAATGAGCAGTTCTTC
TRBV29-1	NA	TRBJ2-2	NA	CSLTGLLNTGELFF	TGCAGCTTAACAGGGCTTCTGAACACCGGGGAGCTGTTTTTT
TRBV11-3	NA	TRBJ2-2	many	CASSLEGAGELFF	TGTGCCAGCAGCTTAGAGGGGGCCGGGGAGCTGTTTTTT
TRBV5-4	TRBD1	TRBJ2-7	NA	CASGFHPPGQGGSYEQYF	TGTGCCAGCGGCTTCCATCCTCCGGGACAGGGAGGGTCCTACGAGCAGTACTTC
TRBV5-1	TRBD2	TRBJ2-5	NA	CASSLGLAGRVVQETQYF	TGCGCCAGCAGCTTGGGGCTAGCGGGAAGAGTGGTACAAGAGACCCAGTACTTC
TRBV11-1	NA	TRBJ1-1	NA	CTSSFTRGGEAFF	TGTACCAGCAGCTTCACTAGGGGCGGAGAAGCTTTCTTT
TRBV29-1	NA	TRBJ2-2	NA	CSVETLRDTGELFF	TGCAGCGTTGAGACCTTGAGGGACACCGGGGAGCTGTTTTTT
TRBV6-5	NA	TRBJ2-2	NA	CASSSQGSGTGELFF	TGTGCCAGTAGTAGTCAGGGGTCGGGCACCGGGGAGCTGTTTTTT
TRBV6-5	TRBD2	TRBJ2-1	NA	CASSHGLGGEQFF	TGTGCCAGCAGCCATGGACTAGGCGGTGAGCAGTTCTTC
TRBV11-2	TRBD1	TRBJ1-2	NA	CASSHTRGRDYGYTF	TGTGCCAGCAGCCACACAAGGGGGCGGGACTATGGCTACACCTTC
TRBV11-2	NA	TRBJ2-3	NA	CTSSLGGTITDTQYF	TGTACCAGCAGCTTGGGCGGGACCATCACAGATACGCAGTATTTT
TRBV7-3	TRBD2	TRBJ2-1	once	CASSHNGWASGRAVCNEQFF	TGTGCCAGCAGCCATAATGGTTGGGCTAGCGGGAGGGCCGTCTGCAATGAGCAGTTCTTC
TRBV29-1	NA	TRBJ1-2	NA	CSDLRDSLPNGYTF	TGCAGCGACCTCAGGGACTCATTACCCAATGGCTACACCTTC
TRBV11-2	NA	TRBJ2-3	NA	CASYRTWTGTDTQYF	TGTGCCAGCTACCGCACTTGGACAGGCACAGATACGCAGTATTTT
TRBV11-3	NA	TRBJ2-3	NA	CACSLDPSSFTPFF	TGTGCCTGCAGCTTAGATCCGTCCAGTTTCACTCCCTTTTTC
TRBV11-2	NA	TRBJ2-5	NA	CASNLDNGDREYF	TGTGCCAGCAACTTAGATAACGGGGACCGCGAGTACTTC
TRBV29-1	TRBD2	TRBJ2-3	NA	CSQSGGRPQDTQYF	TGTAGCCAATCGGGCGGGAGACCCCAAGATACGCAGTATTTT
TRBV7-8	NA	TRBJ2-7	NA	CVSSFPGFSYEQYF	TGTGTCAGCAGCTTTCCAGGGTTCTCCTACGAGCAGTACTTC
TRBV10-2	TRBD2	TRBJ2-1	NA	CASSLREGIYNEKFF	TGCGCCAGCAGCCTGCGGGAGGGTATATACAATGAGAAGTTCTTC
TRBV5-1	NA	TRBJ1-3	NA	CTNSLTGISGNTIYF	TGCACCAACAGCTTGACGGGGATCTCTGGAAACACCATATATTTT